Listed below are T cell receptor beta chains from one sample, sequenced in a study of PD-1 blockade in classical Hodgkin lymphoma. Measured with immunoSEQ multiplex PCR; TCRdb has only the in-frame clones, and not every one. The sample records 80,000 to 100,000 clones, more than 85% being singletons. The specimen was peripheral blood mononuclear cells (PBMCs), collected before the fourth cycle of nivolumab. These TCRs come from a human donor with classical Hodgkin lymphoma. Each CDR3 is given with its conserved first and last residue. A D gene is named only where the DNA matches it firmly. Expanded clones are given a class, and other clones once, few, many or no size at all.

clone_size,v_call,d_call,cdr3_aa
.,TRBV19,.,CASSMAGSGANVLTF
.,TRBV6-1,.,CASSEGGNQPQHF
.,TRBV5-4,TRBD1,CASSSRTGSYEQYF
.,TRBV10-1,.,CASSFSPGRGNTIYF
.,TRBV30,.,CAWSVGQQAFF
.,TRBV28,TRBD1,CASTRPRGRGNTEAFF
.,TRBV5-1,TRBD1,CASSTGTGNYGYTF
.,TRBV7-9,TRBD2,CASRVGGGRNNEQFF
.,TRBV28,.,CASMGDYEQYF
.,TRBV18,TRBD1,CASSRTGDPSNEQFF
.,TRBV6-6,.,CASRTPGRSYNSPLHF
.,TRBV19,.,CASSASLGLYEQYF
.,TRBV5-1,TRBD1,CASSLEGQGYEQYF
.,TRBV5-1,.,CASSLRSNTGELFF
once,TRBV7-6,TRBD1,CASSRTGSYEQYF
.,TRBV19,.,CASSIRNTDTQYF
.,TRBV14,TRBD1,CASSLLRGPYEQYF
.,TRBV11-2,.,CASSLLRAPNTEAFF
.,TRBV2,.,CASSEWGVDEQFF
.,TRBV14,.,CASSQVRADTQYF
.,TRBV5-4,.,CASSTSQTDTQYF
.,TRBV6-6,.,CASSLVRANEKLFF
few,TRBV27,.,CASSLWGGRREKLFF
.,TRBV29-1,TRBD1,CSVERGQVLTEAFF
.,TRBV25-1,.,CASSKGPADYTF
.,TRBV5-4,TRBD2,CASSELAGGTSYEQYF
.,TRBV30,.,CAWSPTSGNQPQHF